The 8 T cell receptor beta chains below all came from one sample that was sequenced in a study of response to subunit inactivated influenza vaccine. Using its own MiXCR run on the RT-PCR reads, TCRdb lists one record per CDR3 protein. The table has 450,000 to 600,000 distinct CDR3 sequences, more than 7% seen once; the top ten hold roughly 14%. The sample consisted of PBMCs from blood, taken roughly 24 months after vaccination. The receptors originated from a man aged 50-75 years who received an inactivated influenza vaccine.

This clonotype was recorded at least ten times. The chain has TRBV5-1 and TRBJ1-6; D call uncertain. The ends were cut back, 0 bases at V and 10 bases at J, with 11 bases in the middle. The germline CDR1 and CDR2 sequences are SGHRS and YFSETQ. CDR3 length equals 14 residues. CDR3 DNA sequence: TGCGCCAGCAGCTTGGCCTGGGTAGGCTCACCCCTCCACTTT. The encoded protein is CASSLAWVGSPLHF.

This clonotype was observed a handful of times. In DNA form, the CDR3 reads TGTGCCACCAGCAGAGGACCGGGACGGTCGGCTTTTAGGAACGAGCAGTACTTC. Amino acid sequence: CATSRGPGRSAFRNEQYF. This chain joins TRBV15 and TRBJ2-7; D is possibly TRBD1 or TRBD2 (5 bases each). The CDR3 runs 18 residues. The V gene's germline CDR1 is LNHNV and CDR2 YYDKDF (reference sequence). The germline V and J ends were trimmed by 1 base and 5 bases, with 24 bases remaining between them.

This rearrangement joins TRBV24-1 to TRBJ2-3; the match to TRBD2 covers 11 bases. Germline V lookup: CDR1 KGHDR, CDR2 SFDVKD. This CDR3 spans 16 amino acids. Trimming took 5 bases from V and 6 from J; bases not matched to a gene: 9. CDR3 in DNA: TGTGCCACCAGTGTTGCCGGGACTAGCGGTTGGGATACGCAGTATTTT. It yields the protein CATSVAGTSGWDTQYF.

Ten or more counts support this clonotype. This chain joins TRBV5-6 and TRBJ1-2; D not certain. CDR3 length: 13 amino acids. V was pared by 0 bases and J by 9 bases, with 12 bases between. Germline loops: CDR1 SGHDT, CDR2 YYEEEE. CDR3 residues: CASSLGVVSSYTF. Here the CDR3 DNA reads TGTGCCAGCAGCTTGGGAGTCGTATCTAGCTACACCTTC.

The rearrangement uses TRBV6-1 and TRBJ2-4; 9 bases map to TRBD1. The CDR3 covers 14 residues. The germline V gene encodes CDR1 MNHNS and CDR2 SASEGT. Trimming took 6 bases from V and 6 from J; bases not matched to a gene: 6. The CDR3 loop reads CASRPGQGPNIQYF. The CDR3 DNA follows: TGTGCCAGCAGACCGGGACAGGGTCCAAACATTCAGTACTTC.

This clonotype was detected a few times. The chain uses TRBV28 and TRBJ1-2; D gene ambiguous. The CDR3 contains 13 residues. The V and J ends lost 6 bases and 5 bases respectively, with 13 bases between them. Germline V gene data show CDR1 as MDHEN and CDR2 as SYDVKM. The CDR3 nucleotides are TGTGCCAGCAGCCCACTCGGCGTTTATGGCTACACCTTC. As protein: CASSPLGVYGYTF.

This clonotype was picked up many times. V and J are TRBV15 and TRBJ2-5; 7 nucleotides match TRBD2. The V gene's germline CDR1 is LNHNV and CDR2 YYDKDF (reference sequence). The V gene end was trimmed by 1 base and the J gene end by 4 bases; junction bases not matched to a gene: 6. The CDR3 consists of 15 residues. DNA of the CDR3: TGTGCCACCAGCAGAGGCTCTAGCGGTCTAGAGACCCAGTACTTC. Residues: CATSRGSSGLETQYF.

The chain employs TRBV25-1 and TRBJ1-2; D remains ambiguous. The V and J ends lost 6 bases and 8 bases respectively, with 13 bases between them. CDR3 length equals 12 residues. Germline assignment: CDR1 MGHDK and CDR2 SYGVNS. CDR3 amino acids: CASRSDPGGYTF. The CDR3 DNA follows: TGTGCCAGCAGATCGGACCCGGGAGGCTACACCTTC.